This TCR beta chain was sequenced in a study of blood T cell repertoires in COVID-19. Study-level background: Whether acute or convalescent, the COVID-19 samples came from the United States, Italy and Spain.

The germline CDR1 and CDR2 sequences are MNHEY and SMNVEV (reference sequence). The CDR3 contains 13 residues. V dropped 4 bases and J dropped 5; count of bases not matched to a gene: 4. Donors of Cohort 3 who recovered were those that had two negative PCRs, clearance, or symptom resolution. How the authors handled the data: Reference gene primer amplification gave nucleated cell count estimates. Using immunoSEQ multiplex PCR, the repertoire was profiled, and TCRdb retains in-frame clones only, with some absent. The V and J calls and clone size are taken from that table; D and trimming were inferred from the DNA. This sample has more than 60,000 clones; around 90% occur once, and the top ten carry 10%. On this clone itself: Other DNA variants within this sample encode the same CDR3.

This sequence joins TRBV27 and TRBJ1-1; 7 bases align to TRBD1. The TCR originated in a woman aged 40 to 50 who had recovered from COVID-19. The sequenced sample consisted of PBMCs or T cells enriched from blood (not recorded which). The CDR3 sequence is CASSSDRVTEAFF. The CDR3 nucleotides are TGTGCCAGCAGTTCCGACAGGGTGACTGAAGCTTTCTTT.